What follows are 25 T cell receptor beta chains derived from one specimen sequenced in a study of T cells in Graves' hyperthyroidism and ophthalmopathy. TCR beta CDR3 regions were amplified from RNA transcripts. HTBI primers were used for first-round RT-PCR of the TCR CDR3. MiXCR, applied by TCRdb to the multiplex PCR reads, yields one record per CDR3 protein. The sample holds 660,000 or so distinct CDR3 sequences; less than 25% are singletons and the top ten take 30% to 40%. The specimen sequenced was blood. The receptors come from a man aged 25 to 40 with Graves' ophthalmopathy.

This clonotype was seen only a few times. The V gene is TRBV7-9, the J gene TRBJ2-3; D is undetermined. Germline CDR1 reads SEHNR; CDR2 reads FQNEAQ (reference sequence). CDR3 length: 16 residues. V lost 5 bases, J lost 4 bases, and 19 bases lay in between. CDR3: CASSKQPISAADTQYF. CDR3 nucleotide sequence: TGTGCCAGCAGCAAACAACCAATAAGTGCCGCAGATACGCAGTATTTT.

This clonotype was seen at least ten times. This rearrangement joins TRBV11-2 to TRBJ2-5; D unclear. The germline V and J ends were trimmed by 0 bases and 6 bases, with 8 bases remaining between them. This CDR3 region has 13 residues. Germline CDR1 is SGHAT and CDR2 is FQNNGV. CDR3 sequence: CASSLESSKTQYF. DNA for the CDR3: TGTGCCAGCAGCTTAGAGTCATCAAAGACCCAGTACTTC. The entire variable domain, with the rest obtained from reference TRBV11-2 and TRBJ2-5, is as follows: EAGVAQSPRYKIIEKRQSVAFWCNPISGHATLYWYQQILGQGPKLLIQFQNNGVVDDSQLPKDRFSAERLKGVDSTLKIQPAKLEDSAVYLCASSLESSKTQYFGPGTRLLVL.

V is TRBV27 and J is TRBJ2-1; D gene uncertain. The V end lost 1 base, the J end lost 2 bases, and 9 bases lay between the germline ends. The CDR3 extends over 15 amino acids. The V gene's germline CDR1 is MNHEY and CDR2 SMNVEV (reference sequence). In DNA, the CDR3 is TGTGCCAGCAGTTTATTAGCTACAGCCTACAATGAGCAGTTCTTC. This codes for CASSLLATAYNEQFF.

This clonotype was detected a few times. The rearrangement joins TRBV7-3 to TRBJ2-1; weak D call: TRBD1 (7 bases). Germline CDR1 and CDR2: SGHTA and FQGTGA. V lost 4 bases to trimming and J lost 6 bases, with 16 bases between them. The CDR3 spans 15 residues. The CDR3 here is CASSSAAGGLNEQFF. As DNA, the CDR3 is TGTGCCAGCAGCTCCGCTGCAGGGGGACTCAATGAGCAGTTCTTC.

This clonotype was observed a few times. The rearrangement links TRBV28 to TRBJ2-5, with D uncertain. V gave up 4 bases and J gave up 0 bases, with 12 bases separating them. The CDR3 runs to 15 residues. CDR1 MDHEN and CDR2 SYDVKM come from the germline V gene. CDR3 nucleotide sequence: TGTGCCAGCAGTTCCTTTGGGCCGTACCAAGAGACCCAGTACTTC. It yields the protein CASSSFGPYQETQYF.

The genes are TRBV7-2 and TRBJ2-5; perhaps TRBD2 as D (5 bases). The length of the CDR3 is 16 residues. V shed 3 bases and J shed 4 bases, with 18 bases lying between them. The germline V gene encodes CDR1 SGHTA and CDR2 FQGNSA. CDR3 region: CASSFETTSEVETQYF. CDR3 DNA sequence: TGTGCCAGCAGCTTCGAAACTACCTCGGAGGTAGAGACCCAGTACTTC.

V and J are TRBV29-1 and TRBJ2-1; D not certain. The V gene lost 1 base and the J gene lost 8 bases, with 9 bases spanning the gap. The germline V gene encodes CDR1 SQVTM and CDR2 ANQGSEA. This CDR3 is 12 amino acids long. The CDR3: CSVEGRFDEQFF. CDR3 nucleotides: TGCAGCGTTGAAGGCAGGTTCGATGAGCAGTTCTTC.

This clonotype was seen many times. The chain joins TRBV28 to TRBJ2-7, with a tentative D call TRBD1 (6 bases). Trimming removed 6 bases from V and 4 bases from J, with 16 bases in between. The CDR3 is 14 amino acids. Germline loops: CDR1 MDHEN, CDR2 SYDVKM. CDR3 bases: TGTGCCAGCAGCTATGGGGGCAGGCTTTACGAGCAGTACTTC. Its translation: CASSYGGRLYEQYF.

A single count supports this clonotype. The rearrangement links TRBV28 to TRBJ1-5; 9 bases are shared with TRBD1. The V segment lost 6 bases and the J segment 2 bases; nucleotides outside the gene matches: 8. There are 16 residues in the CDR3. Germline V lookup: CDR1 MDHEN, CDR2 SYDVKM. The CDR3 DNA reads TGTGCCAGCAGCCACGAACAGGGGGCTGGCAATCAGCCCCAGCATTTT. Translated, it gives CASSHEQGAGNQPQHF. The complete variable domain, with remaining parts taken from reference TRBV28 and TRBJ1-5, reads DVKVTQSSRYLVKRTGEKVFLECVQDMDHENMFWYRQDPGLGLRLIYFSYDVKMKEKGDIPEGYSVSREKKERFSLILESASTNQTSMYLCASSHEQGAGNQPQHFGDGTRLSIL.

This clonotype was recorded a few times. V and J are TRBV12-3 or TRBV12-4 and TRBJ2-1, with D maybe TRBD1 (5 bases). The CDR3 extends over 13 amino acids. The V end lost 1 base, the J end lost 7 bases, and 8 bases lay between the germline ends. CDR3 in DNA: TGTGCCAGCAGTTTAGACAGGCGGAATGAGCAGTTCTTC. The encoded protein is CASSLDRRNEQFF.

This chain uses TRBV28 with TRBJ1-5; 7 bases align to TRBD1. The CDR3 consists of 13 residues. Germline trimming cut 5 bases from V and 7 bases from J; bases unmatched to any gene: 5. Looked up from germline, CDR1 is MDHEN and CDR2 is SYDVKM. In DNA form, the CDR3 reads TGTGCCAGCAGTCCGACAGGGAAGCAGCCCCAGCATTTT. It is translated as CASSPTGKQPQHF.

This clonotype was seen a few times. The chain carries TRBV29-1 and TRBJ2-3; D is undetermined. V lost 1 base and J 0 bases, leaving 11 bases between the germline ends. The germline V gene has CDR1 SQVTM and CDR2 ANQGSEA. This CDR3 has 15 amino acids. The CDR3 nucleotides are TGCAGCGTTGAAGTATCAGCGACTAGCACAGATACGCAGTATTTT. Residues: CSVEVSATSTDTQYF.

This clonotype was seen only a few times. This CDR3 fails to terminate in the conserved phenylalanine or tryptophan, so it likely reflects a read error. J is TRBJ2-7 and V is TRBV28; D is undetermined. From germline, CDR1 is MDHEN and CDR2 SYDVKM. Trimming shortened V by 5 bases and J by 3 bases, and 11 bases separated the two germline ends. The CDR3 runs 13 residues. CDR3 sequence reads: CASSQDGIYEQYL. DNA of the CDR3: TGTGCCAGCAGTCAGGACGGTATCTACGAGCAGTACCTC.

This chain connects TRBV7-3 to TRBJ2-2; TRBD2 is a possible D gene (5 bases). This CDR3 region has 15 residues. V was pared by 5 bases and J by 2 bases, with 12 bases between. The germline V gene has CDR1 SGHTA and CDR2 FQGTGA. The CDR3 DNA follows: TGTGCCAGCAGCCAACTCCGGACTAACACCGGGGAGCTGTTTTTT. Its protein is CASSQLRTNTGELFF. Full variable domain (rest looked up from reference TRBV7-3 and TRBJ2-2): GAGVSQTPSNKVTEKGKYVELRCDPISGHTALYWYRQSLGQGPEFLIYFQGTGAADDSGLPNDRFFAVRPEGSVSTLKIQRTERGDSAVYLCASSQLRTNTGELFFGEGSRLTVL.

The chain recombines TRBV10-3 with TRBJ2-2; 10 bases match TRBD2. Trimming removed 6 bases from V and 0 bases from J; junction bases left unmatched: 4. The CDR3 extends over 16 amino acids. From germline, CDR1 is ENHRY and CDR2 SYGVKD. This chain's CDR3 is CAISWTSGANTGELFF. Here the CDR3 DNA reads TGTGCCATCAGCTGGACTAGCGGAGCGAACACCGGGGAGCTGTTTTTT.

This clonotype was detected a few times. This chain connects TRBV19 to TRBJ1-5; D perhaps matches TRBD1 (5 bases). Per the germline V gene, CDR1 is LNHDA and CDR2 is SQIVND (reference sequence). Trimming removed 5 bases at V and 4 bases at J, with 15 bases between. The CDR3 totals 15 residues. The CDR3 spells CASSVHMGRNQPQHF. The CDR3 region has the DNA TGTGCCAGTAGTGTGCATATGGGACGTAATCAGCCCCAGCATTTT.

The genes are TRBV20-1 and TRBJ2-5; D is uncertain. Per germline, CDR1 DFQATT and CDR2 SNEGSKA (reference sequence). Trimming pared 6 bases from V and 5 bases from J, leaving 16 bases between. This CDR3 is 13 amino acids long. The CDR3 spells CSADMGPRETQYF. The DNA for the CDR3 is TGCAGTGCCGACATGGGCCCAAGGGAGACCCAGTACTTC.

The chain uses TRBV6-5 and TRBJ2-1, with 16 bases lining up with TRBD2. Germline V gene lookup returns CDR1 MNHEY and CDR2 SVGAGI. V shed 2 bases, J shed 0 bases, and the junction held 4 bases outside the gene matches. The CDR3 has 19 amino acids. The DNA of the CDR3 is TGTGCCAGCAGTTACCTCGGGACTAGCGGGAGGGTCTCCTACAATGAGCAGTTCTTC. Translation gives CASSYLGTSGRVSYNEQFF.

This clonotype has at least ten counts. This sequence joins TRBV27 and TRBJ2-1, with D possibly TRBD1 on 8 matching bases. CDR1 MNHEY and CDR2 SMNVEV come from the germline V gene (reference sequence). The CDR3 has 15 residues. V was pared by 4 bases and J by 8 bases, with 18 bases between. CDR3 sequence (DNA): TGTGCCAGCAGTTCCCAGGGGGCGGGAGAGGATGAGCAGTTCTTC. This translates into CASSSQGAGEDEQFF.

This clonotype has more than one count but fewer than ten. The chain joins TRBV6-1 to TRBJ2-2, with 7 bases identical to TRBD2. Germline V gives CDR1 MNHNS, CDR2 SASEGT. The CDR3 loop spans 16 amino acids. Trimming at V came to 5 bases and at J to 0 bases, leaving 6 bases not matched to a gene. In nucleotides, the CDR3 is TGTGCCAGCAGTCTGACTAGCAGCGCGAACACCGGGGAGCTGTTTTTT. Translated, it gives CASSLTSSANTGELFF.

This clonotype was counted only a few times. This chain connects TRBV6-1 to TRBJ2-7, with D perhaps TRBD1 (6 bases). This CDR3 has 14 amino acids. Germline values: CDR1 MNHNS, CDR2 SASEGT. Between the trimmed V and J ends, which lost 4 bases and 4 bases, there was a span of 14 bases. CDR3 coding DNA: TGTGCCAGCAGTGTTGGGCAGGGACATTACGAGCAGTACTTC. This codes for CASSVGQGHYEQYF.

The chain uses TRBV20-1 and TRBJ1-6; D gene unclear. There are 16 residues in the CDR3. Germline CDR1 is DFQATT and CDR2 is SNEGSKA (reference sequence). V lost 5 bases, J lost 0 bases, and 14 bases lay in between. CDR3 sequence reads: CSAFSRHFSYNSPLHF. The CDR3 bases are TGCAGTGCTTTTTCCCGACACTTCTCCTATAATTCACCCCTCCACTTT.

CDR3 nucleotide sequence: TGTGCCAGCAGTTATAGGGGTTGGGGTGAGCAGTTCTTC. This translates into CASSYRGWGEQFF. V is TRBV6-5 and J is TRBJ2-1, with TRBD1 as a possible D gene (5 bases). The CDR3 is made up of 13 amino acids. Trimming took off 3 bases at V and 9 bases at J, with 12 bases between the two ends. Per germline, CDR1 MNHEY and CDR2 SVGAGI.

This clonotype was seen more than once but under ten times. The DNA for the CDR3 is TGTGCCAGCAGCCCTGGAGGGGGAGGAGGGGGCTTACGTCAAGAGACCCAGTACTTC. This translates into CASSPGGGGGGLRQETQYF. The J gene is TRBJ2-5, the V gene TRBV6-2 or TRBV6-3; possibly TRBD1 for D (7 bases). The V end lost 6 bases, the J end lost 2 bases, and 28 bases lay between the germline ends. This CDR3 has 19 amino acids. Germline V gives CDR1 MNHEY, CDR2 SVGEGT.

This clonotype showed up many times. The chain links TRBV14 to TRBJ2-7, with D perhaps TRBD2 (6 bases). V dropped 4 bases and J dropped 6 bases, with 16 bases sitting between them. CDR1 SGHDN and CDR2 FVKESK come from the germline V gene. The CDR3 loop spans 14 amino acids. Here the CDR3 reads CASSPLGGAGEQYF. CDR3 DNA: TGTGCCAGCAGCCCCCTAGGAGGGGCCGGCGAGCAGTACTTC.